Listed here are 30 T cell receptor beta chains from one sample, sequenced in a study of PD-L1 blockade in urothelial cancer. Assay: immunoSEQ multiplex PCR; the TCRdb copy retains only in-frame clones and omits some. The sample has around 87,000 clones, roughly 83% seen once; the top ten hold around 8.1%. Time point denoted: peripheral blood 6 weeks after treatment start. The starting material was PBMCs, obtained around atezolizumab (anti-PD-L1) treatment. These receptors originate from a man between 65 and 80 years old with urothelial cancer.

The CDR3 loop reads CASSGAGGAAGELFF. The CDR3 DNA reads as TGTGCCAGCAGTGGAGCGGGGGGGGCGGCCGGGGAGCTGTTTTTT. The chain joins TRBV6-1 to TRBJ2-2; 10 nucleotides align to TRBD2. Germline CDR1 and CDR2: MNHNS and SASEGT. The trim removed 4 bases at V and 6 bases at J, leaving 5 bases unmatched. The CDR3 loop spans 15 amino acids.

This clone has just one count. The CDR3: CASREGQGVSEAFF. CDR3 DNA sequence: TGCGCCAGCAGGGAAGGACAGGGTGTCTCTGAAGCTTTCTTT. The chain links TRBV5-1 to TRBJ1-1; 8 nucleotides match TRBD1. The CDR3 runs to 14 residues. V shed 5 bases and J 6 bases; nucleotides not matched to a gene: 9. Germline CDR1 and CDR2: SGHRS and YFSETQ.

The chain links TRBV6-6 to TRBJ2-5; TRBD2 agrees at 12 bases. This CDR3 is built from 16 residues. CDR1 and CDR2 from the germline V gene are MNHNY and SVGAGI (reference sequence). V dropped 2 bases and J dropped 2; count of bases not matched to a gene: 3. CDR3 loop: CASSYPGLAGQETQYF. In nucleotides, the CDR3 is TGTGCCAGCAGTTACCCTGGACTAGCGGGACAAGAGACCCAGTACTTC.

The J gene is TRBJ1-5, the V gene TRBV6-6, with D tentatively TRBD1 (6 bases). The CDR3 is 14 residues long. V gave up 2 bases and J gave up 3 bases, with 8 bases separating them. Germline V CDR1 and CDR2: MNHNY, SVGAGI (reference sequence). CDR3 in DNA: TGTGCCAGCAGTTACCCAGGGGACAATCAGCCCCAGCATTTT. This codes for CASSYPGDNQPQHF.

The chain joins TRBV29-1 to TRBJ2-7; 7 bases line up with TRBD2. The CDR3 runs 15 residues. The V gene's germline CDR1 is SQVTM and CDR2 ANQGSEA. The junction had 12 bases not matched to a gene; V was cut back by 0 bases and J by 7 bases. The CDR3 nucleotides are TGCAGCGTTGAAGAGTCGGGGAGGGCCGTAGGAGAGCAGTACTTC. As protein: CSVEESGRAVGEQYF.

V gene TRBV6-6 combines with J gene TRBJ2-7; the match to TRBD1 covers 7 bases. The CDR3 is made up of 15 amino acids. The trim removed 6 bases at V and 3 bases at J, leaving 11 bases unmatched. The germline gives CDR1 MNHNY, CDR2 SVGAGI (reference sequence). This CDR3 is CASSRGGSMGYEQYF. CDR3 sequence (DNA): TGTGCCAGCAGCCGAGGGGGCTCAATGGGCTACGAGCAGTACTTC.

The gene calls are TRBV19 and TRBJ1-4; the D is unclear. Germline V gives CDR1 LNHDA, CDR2 SQIVND (reference sequence). This CDR3 is 16 amino acids long. With 4 bases removed from V and 0 bases from J, the gap between germline ends came to 12 bases. The CDR3 DNA reads TGTGCCAGTAGTAGGGAGCGGGGAGCAACTAATGAAAAACTGTTTTTT. This encodes CASSRERGATNEKLFF.

The CDR3 loop reads CASSLGGAINEKLFF. In DNA, the CDR3 is TGTGCCAGCAGCTTAGGGGGAGCCATTAATGAAAAACTGTTTTTT. The chain employs TRBV7-9 and TRBJ1-4; D call uncertain. The CDR3 sequence is 15 residues long. V lost 1 base, J lost 4 bases, and 10 bases lay in between. CDR1 and CDR2 from the germline V gene are SEHNR and FQNEAQ (reference sequence).

The gene calls are TRBV5-1 and TRBJ2-5; 9 bases agree with TRBD2. The junction had 8 bases not matched to a gene; V was cut back by 4 bases and J by 4 bases. The germline V gene has CDR1 SGHRS and CDR2 YFSETQ. This CDR3 is 15 amino acids long. CDR3 region: CASSLGASGVETQYF. The CDR3, as DNA: TGCGCCAGCAGCCTGGGGGCTAGCGGGGTAGAGACCCAGTACTTC.

The chain uses TRBV2 and TRBJ2-1; D gene uncertain. V lost 5 bases and J lost 8, with 19 bases in between. Germline assignment: CDR1 SNHLY and CDR2 FYNNEI. The CDR3 contains 15 residues. This chain's CDR3 is CASSHRSPLFDEQFF. CDR3 coding DNA: TGTGCCAGCAGTCACAGAAGTCCTCTCTTTGATGAGCAGTTCTTC.

The chain has TRBV30 and TRBJ2-1, with D possibly matching TRBD2 (5 bases). Germline V CDR1 and CDR2: GTSNPN, SVGIG (reference sequence). The CDR3 loop spans 16 amino acids. V gave up 2 bases and J gave up 0 bases, with 14 bases separating them. The CDR3 is CAWSTADSSSYNEQFF. In DNA form, the CDR3 reads TGTGCCTGGAGTACGGCGGACTCCAGCTCCTACAATGAGCAGTTCTTC.

The gene calls are TRBV7-8 and TRBJ2-7, with 9 bases identical to TRBD1. This CDR3 contains 15 residues. Germline-derived CDR1 and CDR2 are SGHVS and FQNEAQ. With V trimmed by 4 bases and J by 6 bases, 10 bases remained unmatched. For the CDR3, the DNA is TGTGCCAGCAGCTCAGTGGTGGGACAGGGTTCCGAGCAGTACTTC. Its protein is CASSSVVGQGSEQYF.

This clone was recorded once. The chain links TRBV10-3 to TRBJ2-7; D is unresolved. This CDR3 is built from 13 residues. V lost 2 bases, J lost 0 bases, and 5 bases lay in between. Germline CDR1 ENHRY, CDR2 SYGVKD. The CDR3 protein is CAISEGISYEQYF. Here the CDR3 DNA reads TGTGCCATCAGTGAGGGCATCTCCTACGAGCAGTACTTC.

This chain joins TRBV20-1 and TRBJ2-1; D gene uncertain. The CDR3 extends over 11 amino acids. Trimming pared 3 bases from V and 7 bases from J, leaving 7 bases between. In germline, CDR1 is DFQATT, CDR2 SNEGSKA (reference sequence). The CDR3 DNA follows: TGCAGTGCTAGGCCCAGGAATGAGCAGTTCTTC. Its translation is CSARPRNEQFF.

The chain couples TRBV16 to TRBJ2-2, with D possibly matching TRBD2 (6 bases). The germline V and J ends were trimmed by 8 bases and 7 bases, with 17 bases remaining between them. The CDR3 extends over 14 amino acids. The germline V gene has CDR1 KGHSY and CDR2 FQNENV. The CDR3 loop is CASARGRGGGELFF. The CDR3 coding sequence is TGTGCCAGCGCGCGGGGACGAGGCGGCGGGGAGCTGTTTTTT.

This chain connects TRBV2 to TRBJ2-1, with 8 positions matching TRBD2. Trimming at V came to 1 base and at J to 2 bases, leaving 4 bases not matched to a gene. CDR1 and CDR2 (germline): SNHLY, FYNNEI. CDR3 length: 16 amino acids. The DNA for the CDR3 is TGTGCCAGCAGTGAAGTAACTAGCGGACCCTACAATGAGCAGTTCTTC. It is translated as CASSEVTSGPYNEQFF. The full variable domain, completed using reference TRBV2 and TRBJ2-1, is EPEVTQTPSHQVTQMGQEVILRCVPISNHLYFYWYRQILGQKVEFLVSFYNNEISEKSEIFDDQFSVERPDGSNFTLKIRSTKLEDSAMYFCASSEVTSGPYNEQFFGPGTRLTVL.

The V call is TRBV10-2, the J call TRBJ1-2; 8 nucleotides line up with TRBD1. V shed 2 bases, J shed 4 bases, and the junction held 9 bases outside the gene matches. Germline CDR1 is WSHSY and CDR2 is SAAADI. The CDR3 loop spans 16 amino acids. CDR3 sequence (DNA): TGCGCCAGCAGTGAGGGACAGGGACGGGAAGGCTATGGCTACACCTTC. Translating it yields CASSEGQGREGYGYTF.

Here the CDR3 reads CASSIGGRGETQYF. The CDR3 coding sequence is TGTGCCAGTAGTATCGGGGGGCGCGGTGAGACCCAGTACTTC. The J gene is TRBJ2-5, the V gene TRBV19; D might be TRBD2 (7 bases). In germline, CDR1 is LNHDA, CDR2 SQIVND (reference sequence). The ends were cut back, 3 bases at V and 5 bases at J, with 13 bases in the middle. The CDR3 sequence is 14 residues long.

The CDR3 is CASRGGVYSNQPQHF. CDR3 DNA sequence: TGTGCCAGCAGAGGGGGGGTTTATAGCAATCAGCCCCAGCATTTT. The rearrangement uses TRBV19 and TRBJ1-5; perhaps TRBD1 as D (6 bases). This CDR3 has 15 amino acids. Trimming shortened V by 9 bases and J by 0 bases, and 15 bases separated the two germline ends. In germline, CDR1 is LNHDA, CDR2 SQIVND (reference sequence).

This clone was recorded once. The rearrangement uses TRBV2 and TRBJ2-7, with 7 bases that match TRBD1. CDR1 and CDR2 (germline): SNHLY, FYNNEI. This CDR3 is 14 amino acids long. V was pared by 1 base and J by 3 bases, with 3 bases of the junction left unmatched. CDR3 nucleotides: TGTGCCAGCAGTGAAGGGACAGGAAACTACGAGCAGTACTTC. Its translation: CASSEGTGNYEQYF.

The CDR3 DNA reads TGTGCCAGCAGCTTAGAAGGCAGGGCGGGGGCCAACGTCCTGACTTTC. This translates into CASSLEGRAGANVLTF. The V and J genes are TRBV11-2 and TRBJ2-6; tentative D call: TRBD1 (5 bases). This CDR3 spans 16 amino acids. Trimming removed 0 bases at V and 4 bases at J, with 10 bases between. The germline V gene encodes CDR1 SGHAT and CDR2 FQNNGV.

In the case of this clone: The junction departs from germline at one end; a sequencing error may be responsible. The rearrangement joins TRBV7-8 to TRBJ2-1, with a tentative D call TRBD1 (6 bases). There are 15 residues in the CDR3. Germline V gene lookup returns CDR1 SGHVS and CDR2 FQNEAQ. CDR3 region: CASTLEWGPGNEQFF. The CDR3 DNA is TGTGCCAGCACCTTAGAGTGGGGGCCGGGCAATGAGCAGTTCTTC.

This chain connects TRBV13 to TRBJ2-4, with 7 bases fitting TRBD2. The V and J ends lost 11 bases and 0 bases, in that order; junction bases with no gene match: 10. Germline V gene lookup returns CDR1 PRHDT and CDR2 FYEKMQ (reference sequence). This CDR3 spans 15 amino acids. The CDR3 spells CASSGEGRAKNIQYF. In nucleotides, the CDR3 is TGTGCCTCCTCTGGGGAGGGTCGAGCCAAAAACATTCAGTACTTC.

The chain couples TRBV7-3 to TRBJ1-1; perhaps TRBD1 as D (5 bases). The V end was cut by 0 bases, the J end by 10 bases, with 15 bases between. The CDR3 loop spans 14 amino acids. CDR1 is SGHTA and CDR2 is FQGTGA in the germline V gene. The CDR3 here is CASSLTGRDGGAFF. In DNA form, the CDR3 reads TGTGCCAGCAGCTTAACGGGCAGGGATGGCGGAGCTTTCTTT.

The genes are TRBV7-9 and TRBJ2-7; TRBD2 matches at 13 bases. The CDR3 is made up of 15 amino acids. The trim removed 6 bases at V and 2 bases at J, leaving 4 bases unmatched. The germline V gene has CDR1 SEHNR and CDR2 FQNEAQ (reference sequence). CDR3 coding DNA: TGTGCCAGCAGTAAAACTAGCGGGAGGGCCTACGAGCAGTACTTC. Amino acid sequence: CASSKTSGRAYEQYF.

This clone was seen only a few times. The chain couples TRBV29-1 to TRBJ1-4; a possible D gene is TRBD1 (5 bases). Germline V gene lookup returns CDR1 SQVTM and CDR2 ANQGSEA. The V end lost 4 bases, the J end lost 5 bases, and 8 bases lay between the germline ends. The CDR3 contains 12 residues. In DNA, the CDR3 is TGCAGCGTTGGACAGATAAATGAAAAACTGTTTTTT. As protein: CSVGQINEKLFF.

The chain is built from TRBV9 and TRBJ1-1; TRBD1 matches at 10 bases. CDR3 size: 17 residues. Per the germline V gene, CDR1 is SGDLS and CDR2 is YYNGEE. Unmatched junction bases numbered 8, after V lost 3 bases and J lost 0 bases. CDR3 nucleotide sequence: TGTGCCAGCAGCGCAGAGACAGGGGGCGTTATGAACACTGAAGCTTTCTTT. Its protein product is CASSAETGGVMNTEAFF.

The J gene is TRBJ2-7, the V gene TRBV5-4; 7 nucleotides agree with TRBD2. CDR1 is SGHNT, CDR2 YYREEE, per germline (reference sequence). The CDR3 length is 16 residues. J lost 5 bases, V lost 1 base, and 12 bases had no gene match. The CDR3 loop is CASSLSQRAGGNEQYF. As DNA, the CDR3 is TGTGCCAGCAGCTTGAGCCAACGAGCCGGGGGGAACGAGCAGTACTTC.

This chain uses TRBV6-5 with TRBJ1-4; 11 bases align to TRBD1. This CDR3 region has 15 residues. Trimming removed 6 bases from V and 8 bases from J; junction bases left unmatched: 8. CDR1 and CDR2 (germline): MNHEY, SVGAGI. CDR3 amino acids: CASRRGQGVREKLFF. For the CDR3, the DNA is TGTGCCAGCAGGCGGGGACAGGGGGTTCGGGAAAAACTGTTTTTT.

A single count supports this clone. The chain uses TRBV6-1 and TRBJ1-5; weak D call: TRBD1 (6 bases). The CDR3 contains 15 residues. The ends were cut back, 7 bases at V and 0 bases at J, with 13 bases in the middle. The germline CDR1 and CDR2 sequences are MNHNS and SASEGT. This CDR3 reads CASKLTGSSNQPQHF. CDR3 DNA: TGTGCCAGCAAATTGACAGGTTCTAGCAATCAGCCCCAGCATTTT.